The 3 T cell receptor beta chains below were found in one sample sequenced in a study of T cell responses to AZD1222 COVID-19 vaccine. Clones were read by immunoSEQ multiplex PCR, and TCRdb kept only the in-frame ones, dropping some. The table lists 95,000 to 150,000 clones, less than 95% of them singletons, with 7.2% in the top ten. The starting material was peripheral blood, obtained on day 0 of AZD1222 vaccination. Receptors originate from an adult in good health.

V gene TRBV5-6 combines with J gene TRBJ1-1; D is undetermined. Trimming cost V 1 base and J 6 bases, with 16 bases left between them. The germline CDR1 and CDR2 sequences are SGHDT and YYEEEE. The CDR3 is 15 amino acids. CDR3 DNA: TGTGCCAGCAGCTTGAAGGGCGCGTCTCTTCCTGAAGCTTTCTTT. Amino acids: CASSLKGASLPEAFF.

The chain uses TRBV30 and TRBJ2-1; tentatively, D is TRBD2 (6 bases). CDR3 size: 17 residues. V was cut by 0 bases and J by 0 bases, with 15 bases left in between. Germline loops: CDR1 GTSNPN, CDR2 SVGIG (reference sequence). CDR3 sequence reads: CAWSVRRAGSSYNEQFF. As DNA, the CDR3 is TGTGCCTGGAGTGTACGTAGGGCGGGAAGCTCCTACAATGAGCAGTTCTTC.

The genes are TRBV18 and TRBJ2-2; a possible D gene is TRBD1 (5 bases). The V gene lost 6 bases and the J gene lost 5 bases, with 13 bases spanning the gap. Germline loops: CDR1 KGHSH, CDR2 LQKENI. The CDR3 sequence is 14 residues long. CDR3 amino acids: CASSQLPGTGELFF. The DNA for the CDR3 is TGTGCCAGCTCTCAGCTCCCAGGGACCGGGGAGCTGTTTTTT.